The 25 T cell receptor beta chains given below trace back to one sample, sequenced in a study of shared clonotypes between healthy human individuals. The repertoire was sequenced with immunoSEQ multiplex PCR; TCRdb's copy has only in-frame clones and lacks some. Among some 2,100,000 clones listed, around 95% were seen once. The sample consisted of naive CD4+ T cells sorted from blood. Subset defined: CD45RA+ positively selected. These receptors were taken from a man aged 18 to 35 in good health.

This chain joins TRBV7-2 and TRBJ2-5, with D unresolved. Germline CDR1 is SGHTA and CDR2 is FQGNSA. Trimming pared 5 bases from V and 5 bases from J, leaving 9 bases between. CDR3 size: 12 residues. CDR3 amino acids: CASSLYKETQYF. The CDR3 bases are TGTGCCAGCAGCCTCTATAAGGAGACCCAGTACTTC.

The chain combines TRBV6-1 with TRBJ1-3; D is unresolved. V shed 6 bases and J shed 3 bases, with 15 bases lying between them. The length of the CDR3 is 15 residues. Germline V gene lookup returns CDR1 MNHNS and CDR2 SASEGT. The CDR3 region has the DNA TGTGCCAGCAGCCGGGGAGGAGGGCTTGGAAACACCATATATTTT. This codes for CASSRGGGLGNTIYF.

This clone came up once. V usage is TRBV7-2 and J usage is TRBJ2-5, with 16 bases matching TRBD2. Trimming removed 4 bases from V and 5 bases from J; junction bases left unmatched: 4. Germline V lookup: CDR1 SGHTA, CDR2 FQGNSA. The CDR3 extends over 16 amino acids. The DNA of the CDR3 is TGTGCCAGCAGCTCGGGACTAGCGGGAGGGAAGGAGACCCAGTACTTC. This sequence encodes CASSSGLAGGKETQYF.

V is TRBV6-5 and J is TRBJ2-7, with D possibly matching TRBD2 (6 bases). CDR3 length equals 14 residues. V shed 7 bases and J shed 2 bases, with 15 bases lying between them. The germline CDR1 and CDR2 sequences are MNHEY and SVGAGI. CDR3 sequence (DNA): TGTGCCAGCACCGCGGGAAGCGCAGCCTACGAGCAGTACTTC. Translation: CASTAGSAAYEQYF.

The chain links TRBV30 to TRBJ2-7; D not certain. Trimming shortened V by 1 base and J by 10 bases, and 11 bases separated the two germline ends. The CDR3 consists of 11 residues. CDR1 GTSNPN and CDR2 SVGIG come from the germline V gene (reference sequence). The CDR3 spells CAWSEETAQYF. Written as DNA, the CDR3 is TGTGCCTGGAGTGAGGAGACGGCCCAGTACTTC.

This clone was seen a handful of times. The sample has other DNA sequences that encode this CDR3 too. This chain joins TRBV5-1 and TRBJ1-2, with D possibly being TRBD1 (5 bases). Germline V gene data show CDR1 as SGHRS and CDR2 as YFSETQ. The V and J ends lost 3 bases and 2 bases respectively, with 8 bases between them. The CDR3 contains 13 residues. CDR3 sequence: CASSSTENYGYTF. In DNA form, the CDR3 reads TGCGCCAGCAGCTCGACAGAAAACTATGGCTACACCTTC.

The gene calls are TRBV30 and TRBJ1-3; D is ambiguous. CDR1 and CDR2 (germline): GTSNPN, SVGIG (reference sequence). CDR3 length: 13 amino acids. V gave up 3 bases and J gave up 2 bases, with 8 bases separating them. The DNA for the CDR3 is TGTGCCTGGAGCGGTGTTCCTGGAAACACCATATATTTT. Encoded protein: CAWSGVPGNTIYF. Full variable domain (outside the CDR3, taken from reference TRBV30 and TRBJ1-3): SQTIHQWPATLVQPVGSPLSLECTVEGTSNPNLYWYRQAAGRGLQLLFYSVGIGQISSEVPQNLSASRPQDRQFILSSKKLLLSDSGFYLCAWSGVPGNTIYFGEGSWLTVV.

This rearrangement joins TRBV5-1 to TRBJ1-2, with a possible D match to TRBD1 (5 bases). The CDR3 is 15 amino acids. Germline V lookup: CDR1 SGHRS, CDR2 YFSETQ. The V end was cut by 0 bases, the J end by 4 bases, with 13 bases between. CDR3: CASSLDGGGSYGYTF. In DNA form, the CDR3 reads TGCGCCAGCAGCTTGGATGGGGGAGGGAGCTATGGCTACACCTTC.

The chain employs TRBV2 and TRBJ2-3; TRBD2 aligns across 11 bases. The length of the CDR3 is 14 residues. CDR1 SNHLY and CDR2 FYNNEI come from the germline V gene. Unmatched junction bases numbered 2, after V lost 7 bases and J lost 2 bases. CDR3 coding DNA: TGTGCCAGCAATAGCGGGAGGGCCACAGATACGCAGTATTTT. Amino acids: CASNSGRATDTQYF.

This sequence joins TRBV6-6 and TRBJ1-3, with D uncertain. The V end was cut by 6 bases, the J end by 2 bases, with 2 bases between. CDR3 length: 11 residues. The germline gives CDR1 MNHNY, CDR2 SVGAGI (reference sequence). This chain's CDR3 is CASSTGNTIYF. DNA of the CDR3: TGTGCCAGCAGCACTGGAAACACCATATATTTT.

This sequence joins TRBV30 and TRBJ2-5, with D perhaps TRBD1 (5 bases). Looked up from germline, CDR1 is GTSNPN and CDR2 is SVGIG (reference sequence). V was trimmed by 1 base and J by 7 bases, leaving 16 bases between them. This CDR3 region has 14 residues. CDR3 DNA: TGTGCCTGGAGTGGTAACAGGCTGGTGGGGACCCAGTACTTC. Translating gives CAWSGNRLVGTQYF.

J is TRBJ1-2 and V is TRBV27, with D unresolved. Germline CDR1 reads MNHEY; CDR2 reads SMNVEV (reference sequence). This CDR3 is 13 amino acids long. Trimming shortened V by 3 bases and J by 8 bases, and 13 bases separated the two germline ends. The CDR3 sequence: CASSLDGRQGYTF. Here the CDR3 DNA reads TGTGCCAGCAGTTTGGACGGGCGCCAGGGCTACACCTTC.

The rearrangement uses TRBV5-6 and TRBJ1-5; perhaps TRBD1 as D (6 bases). Germline V lookup: CDR1 SGHDT, CDR2 YYEEEE. V shed 4 bases and J shed 0 bases, with 20 bases lying between them. The CDR3 extends over 18 amino acids. CDR3 region: CASSEWWGGDDSNQPQHF. The CDR3 nucleotides are TGTGCCAGCAGCGAATGGTGGGGGGGCGATGATAGCAATCAGCCCCAGCATTTT.

V gene TRBV28 combines with J gene TRBJ1-5; D perhaps matches TRBD1 (6 bases). V shed 6 bases and J shed 6 bases, with 15 bases lying between them. Per germline, CDR1 MDHEN and CDR2 SYDVKM. This CDR3 is built from 14 residues. CDR3 region: CASSLQGIGQPQHF. CDR3 DNA sequence: TGTGCCAGCAGCCTACAGGGAATAGGTCAGCCCCAGCATTTT.

V is TRBV5-4 and J is TRBJ2-7; 10 nucleotides match TRBD1. CDR1 and CDR2 from the germline V gene are SGHNT and YYREEE (reference sequence). V lost 4 bases to trimming and J lost 2 bases; unmatched junction nucleotides: 6. The CDR3 consists of 15 residues. Written as DNA, the CDR3 is TGTGCCAGCAGCAAAGCGGGACAGGGGACCTACGAGCAGTACTTC. It encodes CASSKAGQGTYEQYF.

This clone was found once. The chain carries TRBV19 and TRBJ2-2, with 7 bases that match TRBD1. CDR3 length equals 14 residues. Per germline, CDR1 LNHDA and CDR2 SQIVND (reference sequence). V shed 7 bases, J shed 3 bases, and the junction held 5 bases outside the gene matches. CDR3 in amino acids: CASKTGTDTGELFF. DNA of the CDR3: TGTGCCAGTAAGACAGGGACGGACACCGGGGAGCTGTTTTTT.

The V and J genes are TRBV2 and TRBJ2-6, with D unresolved. The CDR3 spans 14 residues. Germline V gives CDR1 SNHLY, CDR2 FYNNEI. V dropped 7 bases and J dropped 0 bases, with 7 bases sitting between them. CDR3 in DNA: TGTGCCAGCACTGCTCTCTCTGGGGCCAACGTCCTGACTTTC. It specifies CASTALSGANVLTF.

The rearrangement joins TRBV11-2 to TRBJ2-2, with D possibly matching TRBD1 (6 bases). CDR1 SGHAT and CDR2 FQNNGV come from the germline V gene. The V end lost 3 bases, the J end lost 1 base, and 12 bases lay between the germline ends. CDR3 length: 16 residues. The CDR3 DNA sequence: TGTGCCAGCAGCTTTACCGGGACAATGAACACCGGGGAGCTGTTTTTT. Translating it yields CASSFTGTMNTGELFF.

The chain uses TRBV7-2 and TRBJ2-2, with D possibly matching TRBD1 (5 bases). The CDR3 loop spans 16 amino acids. Deletions cut 1 base from V and 4 bases from J, with 13 bases between. Germline CDR1 and CDR2: SGHTA and FQGNSA. The CDR3 nucleotides are TGTGCCAGCAGCTTAGAGGCAGGGCGTAGCACCGGGGAGCTGTTTTTT. Amino acids: CASSLEAGRSTGELFF.

This chain links TRBV5-6 with TRBJ2-2; D gene ambiguous. Germline V gives CDR1 SGHDT, CDR2 YYEEEE. V lost 6 bases, J lost 4 bases, and 16 bases lay in between. CDR3 size: 15 residues. The CDR3 DNA reads as TGTGCCAGCACCCTCAGGACCGGCACCACCGGGGAGCTGTTTTTT. As protein: CASTLRTGTTGELFF.

The chain employs TRBV4-1 and TRBJ2-1, with 11 bases matching TRBD1. The ends lost 5 bases at V and 8 bases at J; junction bases unmatched: 11. The CDR3 spans 16 residues. CDR1 is MGHRA and CDR2 is YSYEKL in the germline V gene. The DNA for the CDR3 is TGCGCCAGCAGCAAATGGACAGGGGGCGTGTGGGATGAGCAGTTCTTC. Residues: CASSKWTGGVWDEQFF.

This clone appeared once. The chain has TRBV28 and TRBJ2-5, with D unresolved. The CDR3 spans 16 residues. Per the germline V gene, CDR1 is MDHEN and CDR2 is SYDVKM. Trimming took off 2 bases at V and 1 base at J, with 14 bases between the two ends. The CDR3 loop reads CASSLISLVLQETQYF. The CDR3 DNA follows: TGTGCCAGCAGTTTAATAAGCCTCGTCCTCCAAGAGACCCAGTACTTC.

This chain connects TRBV6-5 to TRBJ2-5; 7 nucleotides agree with TRBD2. Germline V gene data show CDR1 as MNHEY and CDR2 as SVGAGI. The CDR3 is 15 amino acids. Trimming took 2 bases from V and 1 from J; bases not matched to a gene: 4. This CDR3 reads CASSYRGVVQETQYF. As DNA, the CDR3 is TGTGCCAGCAGTTACCGGGGGGTGGTCCAAGAGACCCAGTACTTC.

The chain has TRBV30 and TRBJ1-6, with 7 bases fitting TRBD1. V trimming: 5 bases; J trimming: 6 bases; junction bases outside the gene matches: 10. The germline V gene has CDR1 GTSNPN and CDR2 SVGIG (reference sequence). The CDR3 totals 15 residues. The DNA of the CDR3 is TGTGCCTGGGTGCCCAGACAGGGACCTAATTCACCCCTCCACTTT. This gives the protein CAWVPRQGPNSPLHF.

This chain links TRBV10-3 with TRBJ2-7, with 7 bases that match TRBD1. The CDR3 sequence is 12 residues long. J gave up 5 bases and V 5 bases, and 3 bases lay outside the gene matches. Germline loops: CDR1 ENHRY, CDR2 SYGVKD. The CDR3 DNA follows: TGTGCCATCAGTACGACAGGGAACGAGCAGTACTTC. This sequence encodes CAISTTGNEQYF.